In this sample, the clone carrying this TCR beta chain turned up a few times. Its cognate antigen is unknown. MiXCR, run by TCRdb on the RT-PCR reads, gives a single entry per CDR3 protein. The sample contains approximately 700,000 distinct CDR3 sequences, about a sixth of which appear only once. The data stem from a study of response to subunit inactivated influenza vaccine. Study-wide results and caveats: There was a suggestion from the authors that each seasonal influenza vaccination recruits few new T cells.

V was pared by 7 bases and J by 6 bases, with 6 bases of the junction left unmatched. Per germline, CDR1 DFQATT and CDR2 SNEGSKA (reference sequence). This CDR3 has 13 amino acids. The rearrangement links TRBV20-1 to TRBJ2-7, with 13 bases identical to TRBD2. This sequence was found in a man over 45 who received an inactivated influenza vaccine. Sequenced material: PBMCs from blood, taken about 11 days after vaccination. CDR3 amino acids: CSEGGLAGSEQYF. In nucleotides, the CDR3 is TGCAGTGAAGGGGGACTAGCGGGAAGCGAGCAGTACTTC.